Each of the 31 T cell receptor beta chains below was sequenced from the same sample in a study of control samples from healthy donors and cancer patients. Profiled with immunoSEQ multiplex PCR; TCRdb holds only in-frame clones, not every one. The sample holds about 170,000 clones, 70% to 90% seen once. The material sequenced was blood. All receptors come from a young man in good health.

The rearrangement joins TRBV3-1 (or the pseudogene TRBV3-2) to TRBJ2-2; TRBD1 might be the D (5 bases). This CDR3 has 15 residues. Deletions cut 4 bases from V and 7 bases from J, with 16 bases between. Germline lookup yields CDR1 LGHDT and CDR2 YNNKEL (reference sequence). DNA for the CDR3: TGTGCCAGCAGCCGTTCAACAGGATCAGGCGGGGAGCTGTTTTTT. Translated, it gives CASSRSTGSGGELFF.

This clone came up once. The CDR3 region is CASSFGLMSSGNTIYF. The CDR3 nucleotides are TGTGCCAGCAGTTTTGGGTTGATGTCCTCTGGAAACACCATATATTTT. The chain combines TRBV28 with TRBJ1-3; D gene uncertain. The CDR3 is made up of 16 amino acids. Looked up from germline, CDR1 is MDHEN and CDR2 is SYDVKM. V was shortened by 3 bases and J by 0 bases, with 12 bases between the two germline ends.

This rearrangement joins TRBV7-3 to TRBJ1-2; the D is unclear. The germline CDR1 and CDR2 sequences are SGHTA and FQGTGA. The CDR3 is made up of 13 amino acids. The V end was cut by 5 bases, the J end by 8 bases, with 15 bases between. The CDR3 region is CASSPGSSSGYTF. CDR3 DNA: TGTGCCAGCAGCCCTGGGAGTTCGTCAGGCTACACCTTC.

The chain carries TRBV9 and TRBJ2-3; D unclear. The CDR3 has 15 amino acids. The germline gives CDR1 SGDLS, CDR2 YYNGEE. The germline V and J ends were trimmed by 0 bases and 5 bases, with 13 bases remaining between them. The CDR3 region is CASSVEGRLKDTQYF. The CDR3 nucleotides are TGTGCCAGCAGCGTAGAGGGCAGGCTTAAAGATACGCAGTATTTT.

Here the CDR3 DNA reads TGTGCCAGCAGCACCAACAGGGGTGGCTATGGCTACACCTTC. It is translated as CASSTNRGGYGYTF. The rearrangement links TRBV7-2 to TRBJ1-2; TRBD1 matches 7 bases. From germline, CDR1 is SGHTA and CDR2 FQGNSA. The CDR3 runs 14 residues. V shed 5 bases, J shed 4 bases, and the junction held 7 bases outside the gene matches.

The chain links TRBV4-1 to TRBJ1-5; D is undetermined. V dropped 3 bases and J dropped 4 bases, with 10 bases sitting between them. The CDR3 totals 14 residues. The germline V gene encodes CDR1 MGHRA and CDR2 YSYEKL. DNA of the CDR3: TGCGCCAGCAGCCACAGTGGGGATAATCAGCCCCAGCATTTT. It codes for CASSHSGDNQPQHF.

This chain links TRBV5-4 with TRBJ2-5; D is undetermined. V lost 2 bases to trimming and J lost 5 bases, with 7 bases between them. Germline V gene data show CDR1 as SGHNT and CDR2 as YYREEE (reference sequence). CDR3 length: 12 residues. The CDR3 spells CASSFWLETQYF. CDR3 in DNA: TGTGCCAGCAGCTTTTGGTTGGAGACCCAGTACTTC.

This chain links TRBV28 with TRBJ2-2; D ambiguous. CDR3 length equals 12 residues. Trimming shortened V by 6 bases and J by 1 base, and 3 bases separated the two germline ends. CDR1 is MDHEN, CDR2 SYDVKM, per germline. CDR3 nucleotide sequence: TGTGCCAGCAGCTTGAACACCGGGGAGCTGTTTTTT. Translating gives CASSLNTGELFF. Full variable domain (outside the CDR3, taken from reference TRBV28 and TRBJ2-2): DVKVTQSSRYLVKRTGEKVFLECVQDMDHENMFWYRQDPGLGLRLIYFSYDVKMKEKGDIPEGYSVSREKKERFSLILESASTNQTSMYLCASSLNTGELFFGEGSRLTVL.

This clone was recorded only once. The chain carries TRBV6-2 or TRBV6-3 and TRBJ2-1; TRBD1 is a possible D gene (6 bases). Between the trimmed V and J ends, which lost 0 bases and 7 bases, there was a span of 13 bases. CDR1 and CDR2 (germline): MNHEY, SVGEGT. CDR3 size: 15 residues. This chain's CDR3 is CASSYSGARRNEQFF. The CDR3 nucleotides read TGTGCCAGCAGTTACTCGGGGGCGAGGAGGAATGAGCAGTTCTTC.

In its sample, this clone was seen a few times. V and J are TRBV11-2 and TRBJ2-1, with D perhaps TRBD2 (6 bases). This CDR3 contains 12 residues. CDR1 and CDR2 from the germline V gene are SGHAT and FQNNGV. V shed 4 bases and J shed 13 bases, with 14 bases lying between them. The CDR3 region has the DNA TGTGCCAGCAGCTCGTCGGAGGGAGTCCAGTTCTTC. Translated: CASSSSEGVQFF.

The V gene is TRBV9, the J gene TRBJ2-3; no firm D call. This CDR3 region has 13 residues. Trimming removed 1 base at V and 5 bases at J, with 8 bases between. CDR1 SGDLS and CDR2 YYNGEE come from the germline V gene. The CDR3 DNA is TGTGCCAGCAGCGTAATCACACGAGATACGCAGTATTTT. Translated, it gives CASSVITRDTQYF.

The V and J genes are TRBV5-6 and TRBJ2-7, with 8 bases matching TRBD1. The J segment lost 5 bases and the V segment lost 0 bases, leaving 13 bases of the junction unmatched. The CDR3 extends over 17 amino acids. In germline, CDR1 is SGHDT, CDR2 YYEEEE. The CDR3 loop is CASSLAWKDRASDEQYF. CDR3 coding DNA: TGTGCCAGCAGCTTGGCCTGGAAGGACAGGGCTAGTGACGAGCAGTACTTC.

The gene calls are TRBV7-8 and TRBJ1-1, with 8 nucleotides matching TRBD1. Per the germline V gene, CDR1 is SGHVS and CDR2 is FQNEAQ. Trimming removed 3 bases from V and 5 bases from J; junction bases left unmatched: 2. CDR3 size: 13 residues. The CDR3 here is CASSLRQGTEAFF. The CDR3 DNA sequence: TGTGCCAGCAGCTTGAGACAGGGGACTGAAGCTTTCTTT. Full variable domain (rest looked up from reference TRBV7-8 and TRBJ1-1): GAGVSQSPRYKVAKRGQDVALRCDPISGHVSLFWYQQALGQGPEFLTYFQNEAQLDKSGLPSDRFFAERPEGSVSTLKIQRTQQEDSAVYLCASSLRQGTEAFFGQGTRLTVV.

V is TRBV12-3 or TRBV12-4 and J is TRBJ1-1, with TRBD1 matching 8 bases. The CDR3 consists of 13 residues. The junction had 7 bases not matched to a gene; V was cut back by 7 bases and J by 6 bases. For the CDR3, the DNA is TGTGCCAGCATTAAAGGACAGGGCGCTGAAGCTTTCTTT. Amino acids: CASIKGQGAEAFF.

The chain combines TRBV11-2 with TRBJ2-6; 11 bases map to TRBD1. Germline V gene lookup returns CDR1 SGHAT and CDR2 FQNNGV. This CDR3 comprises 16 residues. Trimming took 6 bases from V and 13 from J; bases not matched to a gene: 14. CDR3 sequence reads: CASSWTGGHLNSVLTF. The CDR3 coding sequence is TGTGCCAGCAGTTGGACAGGGGGCCACCTCAACTCGGTCCTGACTTTC.

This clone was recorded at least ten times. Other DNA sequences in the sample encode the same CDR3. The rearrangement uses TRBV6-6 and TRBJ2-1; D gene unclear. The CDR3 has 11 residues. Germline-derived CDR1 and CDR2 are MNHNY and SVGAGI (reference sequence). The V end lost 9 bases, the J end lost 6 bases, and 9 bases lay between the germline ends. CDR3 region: CASRAGNEQFF. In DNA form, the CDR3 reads TGTGCCAGTAGGGCTGGCAATGAGCAGTTCTTC.

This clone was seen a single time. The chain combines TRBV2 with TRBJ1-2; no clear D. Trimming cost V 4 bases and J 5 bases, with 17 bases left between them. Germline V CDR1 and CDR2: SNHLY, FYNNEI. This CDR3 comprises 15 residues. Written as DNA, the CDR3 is TGTGCCAGCAGTGTAGCCGAAAACCCGTATTATGGCTACACCTTC. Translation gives CASSVAENPYYGYTF.

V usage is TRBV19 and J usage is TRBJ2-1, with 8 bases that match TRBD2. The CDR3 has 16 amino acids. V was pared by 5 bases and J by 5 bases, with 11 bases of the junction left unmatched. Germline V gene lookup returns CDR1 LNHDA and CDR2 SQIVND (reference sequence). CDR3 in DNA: TGTGCCAGTAGTCCGCGCAGCGGGAGTGGGAACAATGAGCAGTTCTTC. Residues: CASSPRSGSGNNEQFF. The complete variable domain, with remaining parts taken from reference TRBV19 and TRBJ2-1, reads DGGITQSPKYLFRKEGQNVTLSCEQNLNHDAMYWYRQDPGQGLRLIYYSQIVNDFQKGDIAEGYSVSREKKESFPLTVTSAQKNPTAFYLCASSPRSGSGNNEQFFGPGTRLTVL.

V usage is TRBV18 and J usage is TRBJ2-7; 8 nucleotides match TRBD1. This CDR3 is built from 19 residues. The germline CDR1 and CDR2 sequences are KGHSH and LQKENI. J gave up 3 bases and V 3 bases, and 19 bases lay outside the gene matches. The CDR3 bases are TGTGCCAGCTCACCCCGGACAGGGTTGTCCCGCGGTGAGAACTACGAGCAGTACTTC. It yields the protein CASSPRTGLSRGENYEQYF. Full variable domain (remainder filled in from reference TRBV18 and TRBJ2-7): NAGVMQNPRHLVRRRGQEARLRCSPMKGHSHVYWYRQLPEEGLKFMVYLQKENIIDESGMPKERFSAEFPKEGPSILRIQQVVRGDSAAYFCASSPRTGLSRGENYEQYFGPGTRLTVT.

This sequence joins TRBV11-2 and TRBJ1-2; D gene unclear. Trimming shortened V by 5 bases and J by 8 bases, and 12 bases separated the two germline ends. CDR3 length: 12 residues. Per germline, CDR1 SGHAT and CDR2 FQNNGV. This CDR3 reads CASSEGGNGYTF. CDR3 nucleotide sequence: TGTGCCAGCAGCGAAGGAGGGAACGGCTACACCTTC.

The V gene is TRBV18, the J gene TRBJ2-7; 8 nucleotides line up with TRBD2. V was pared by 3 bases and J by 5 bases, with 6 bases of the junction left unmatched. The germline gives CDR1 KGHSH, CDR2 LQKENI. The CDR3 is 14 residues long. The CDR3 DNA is TGTGCCAGCTCACCCATGGGACTAGGCAACGAGCAGTACTTC. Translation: CASSPMGLGNEQYF.

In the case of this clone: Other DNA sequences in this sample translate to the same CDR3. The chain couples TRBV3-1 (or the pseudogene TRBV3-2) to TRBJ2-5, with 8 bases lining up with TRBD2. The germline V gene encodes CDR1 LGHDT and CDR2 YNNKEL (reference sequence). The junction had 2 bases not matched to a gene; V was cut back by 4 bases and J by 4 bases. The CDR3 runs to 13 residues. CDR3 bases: TGTGCCAGCAGCCGTACTAGCGGAGAGACCCAGTACTTC. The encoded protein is CASSRTSGETQYF.

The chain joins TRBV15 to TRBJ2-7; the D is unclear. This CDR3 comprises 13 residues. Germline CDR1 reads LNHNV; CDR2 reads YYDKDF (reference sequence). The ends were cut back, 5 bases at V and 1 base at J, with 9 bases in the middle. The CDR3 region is CATSVDRSYEQYF. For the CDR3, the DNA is TGTGCCACCAGCGTCGACCGATCCTACGAGCAGTACTTC.

CDR3 DNA: TGTGCCGGACGGCGCCAGGTATTCACCGGGGAGCTGTTTTTT. It encodes CAGRRQVFTGELFF. The J gene is TRBJ2-2, the V gene TRBV19, with D uncertain. This CDR3 is 14 amino acids long. Germline V gene lookup returns CDR1 LNHDA and CDR2 SQIVND (reference sequence). V dropped 11 bases and J dropped 4 bases, with 17 bases sitting between them.

The CDR3 nucleotides are TGTGCCAGCAGCGTAGATGGGACAGGGGCTCAGCCCCAGCATTTT. Its translation is CASSVDGTGAQPQHF. The chain links TRBV9 to TRBJ1-5; 10 bases fit TRBD1. V lost 0 bases to trimming and J lost 6 bases; unmatched junction nucleotides: 3. The germline V gene has CDR1 SGDLS and CDR2 YYNGEE. The CDR3 sequence is 15 residues long.

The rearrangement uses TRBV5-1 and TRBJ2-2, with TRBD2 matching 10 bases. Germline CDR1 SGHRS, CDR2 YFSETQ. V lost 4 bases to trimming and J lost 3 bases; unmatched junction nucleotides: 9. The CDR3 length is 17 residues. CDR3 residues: CASSPPFLAGDTGELFF. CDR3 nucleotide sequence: TGCGCCAGCAGCCCCCCATTCCTAGCGGGGGACACCGGGGAGCTGTTTTTT.

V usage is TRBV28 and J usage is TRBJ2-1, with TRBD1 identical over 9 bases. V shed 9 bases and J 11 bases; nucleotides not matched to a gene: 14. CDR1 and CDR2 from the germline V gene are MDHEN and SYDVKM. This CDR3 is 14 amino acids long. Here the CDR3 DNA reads TGTGCCAGTTTTTCCGGGACAGGGCCCCAAAAGCAGTTCTTC. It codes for CASFSGTGPQKQFF.

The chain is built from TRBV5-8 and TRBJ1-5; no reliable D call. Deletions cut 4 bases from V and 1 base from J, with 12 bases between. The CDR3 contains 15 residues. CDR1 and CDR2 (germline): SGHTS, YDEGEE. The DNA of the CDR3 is TGTGCCAGCAGCCCGGGAACTAGGAGCAATCAGCCCCAGCATTTT. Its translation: CASSPGTRSNQPQHF.

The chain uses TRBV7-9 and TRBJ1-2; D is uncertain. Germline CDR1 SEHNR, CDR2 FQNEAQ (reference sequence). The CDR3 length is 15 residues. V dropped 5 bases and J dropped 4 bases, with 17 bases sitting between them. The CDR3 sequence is CASSPETVMAYGYTF. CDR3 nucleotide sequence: TGTGCCAGCAGCCCCGAGACTGTCATGGCCTATGGCTACACCTTC.

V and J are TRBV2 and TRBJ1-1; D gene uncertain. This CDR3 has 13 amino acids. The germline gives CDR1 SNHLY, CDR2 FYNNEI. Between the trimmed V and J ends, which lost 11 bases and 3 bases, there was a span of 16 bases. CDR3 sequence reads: CASSPLQDTEAFF. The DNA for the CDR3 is TGTGCCTCCTCCCCCCTTCAGGACACTGAAGCTTTCTTT.

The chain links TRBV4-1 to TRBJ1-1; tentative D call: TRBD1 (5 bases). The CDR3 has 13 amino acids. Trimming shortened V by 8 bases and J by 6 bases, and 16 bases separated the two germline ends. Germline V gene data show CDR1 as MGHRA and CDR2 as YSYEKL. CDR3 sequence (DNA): TGCGCCAGCTCCCAAGACAGTAAAGCTGAAGCTTTCTTT. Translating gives CASSQDSKAEAFF.